Below are 11 T cell receptor beta chains sequenced from a single sample in a study of CD8 T cells in Susac syndrome. The RNA, roughly 0.5 to 1 ug, was put through reverse transcription using random hexamers. One entry per CDR3 protein results from TCRdb running MiXCR on the immunoSEQ multiplex PCR reads. The table lists 150,000 to 200,000 distinct CDR3 sequences, 85% to 95% of them singletons. Material for sequencing was CD4+ T cells from PBMCs. The receptor set was obtained from a human donor with multiple sclerosis.

The rearrangement joins TRBV28 to TRBJ2-7; D gene uncertain. V was cut by 3 bases and J by 3 bases, with 9 bases left in between. Germline-derived CDR1 and CDR2 are MDHEN and SYDVKM. CDR3 length equals 13 residues. The CDR3 reads CASSLSPYYEQYF. DNA for the CDR3: TGTGCCAGCAGTTTGTCACCTTACTACGAGCAGTACTTC.

The chain is built from TRBV19 and TRBJ2-7, with a possible D match to TRBD2 (5 bases). V gave up 11 bases and J gave up 2 bases, with 13 bases separating them. From germline, CDR1 is LNHDA and CDR2 SQIVND (reference sequence). The CDR3 length is 12 residues. The CDR3 sequence: CAVRGLTYEQYF. As DNA, the CDR3 is TGTGCCGTTCGAGGACTGACCTACGAGCAGTACTTC.

This sequence joins TRBV14 and TRBJ1-3; D might be TRBD1 (5 bases). Between the trimmed V and J ends, which lost 1 base and 0 bases, there was a span of 19 bases. In germline, CDR1 is SGHDN, CDR2 FVKESK. The CDR3 spans 19 residues. The CDR3 sequence: CASSQVVLAGPLSGNTIYF. Here the CDR3 DNA reads TGTGCCAGCAGCCAAGTCGTGTTGGCGGGGCCGCTCTCTGGAAACACCATATATTTT. Together with reference TRBV14 and TRBJ1-3, the CDR3 gives the full variable domain: EAGVTQFPSHSVIEKGQTVTLRCDPISGHDNLYWYRRVMGKEIKFLLHFVKESKQDESGMPNNRFLAERTGGTYSTLKVQPAELEDSGVYFCASSQVVLAGPLSGNTIYFGEGSWLTVV.

V gene TRBV12-3 or TRBV12-4 combines with J gene TRBJ1-4, with D uncertain. Trimming left V 2 bases short and J 8 bases short, with 12 bases between. This CDR3 has 14 amino acids. In DNA, the CDR3 is TGTGCCAGCAGTTTACGGTCCCGCGGAGAAAAACTGTTTTTT. As protein: CASSLRSRGEKLFF.

This chain uses TRBV28 with TRBJ2-7; the D gene is possibly TRBD2 (5 bases). The germline V gene has CDR1 MDHEN and CDR2 SYDVKM. The V gene lost 2 bases and the J gene lost 3 bases, with 17 bases spanning the gap. CDR3 size: 16 residues. The CDR3 nucleotides are TGTGCCAGCAGTTTACTCCGGGCTAGCCGGCACTACGAGCAGTACTTC. It codes for CASSLLRASRHYEQYF.

This clonotype occurred once. The rearrangement links TRBV12-3 or TRBV12-4 to TRBJ2-1; D remains ambiguous. V lost 5 bases and J 7 bases, leaving 6 bases between the germline ends. The CDR3 is made up of 11 amino acids. CDR3 sequence: CASSPQNEQFF. DNA for the CDR3: TGTGCCAGCAGTCCCCAAAATGAGCAGTTCTTC.

This chain joins TRBV7-3 and TRBJ1-1, with D unresolved. The V end lost 5 bases, the J end lost 1 base, and 8 bases lay between the germline ends. CDR3 size: 13 residues. Germline V gives CDR1 SGHTA, CDR2 FQGTGA. The DNA for the CDR3 is TGTGCCAGCAGCGAAACACCGAACACTGAAGCTTTCTTT. As protein: CASSETPNTEAFF.

V usage is TRBV6-2 or TRBV6-3 and J usage is TRBJ2-1, with D perhaps TRBD1 or TRBD2 (5 bases each). The CDR3 is made up of 17 amino acids. Germline V gives CDR1 MNHEY, CDR2 SVGEGT. V dropped 2 bases and J dropped 1 base, with 15 bases sitting between them. CDR3 nucleotide sequence: TGTGCCAGCAGTTACGGAACGGGACGGCCGTCCTACAATGAGCAGTTCTTC. Protein sequence: CASSYGTGRPSYNEQFF.

V usage is TRBV19 and J usage is TRBJ1-5; TRBD1 matches at 9 bases. CDR3 size: 14 residues. The ends lost 7 bases at V and 7 bases at J; junction bases unmatched: 8. The V gene's germline CDR1 is LNHDA and CDR2 SQIVND (reference sequence). The chain's CDR3 is CASTMGQGFQPQHF. The DNA for the CDR3 is TGTGCCAGTACGATGGGACAGGGCTTCCAGCCCCAGCATTTT.

V is TRBV19 and J is TRBJ2-1; D assignment may be TRBD1 or TRBD2 (6 bases each). CDR3 length: 15 residues. Trimming removed 6 bases at V and 5 bases at J, with 17 bases between. Germline CDR1 is LNHDA and CDR2 is SQIVND (reference sequence). CDR3 sequence (DNA): TGTGCCAGTAGCCGCCTCGGGGGCGCAGACAATGAGCAGTTCTTC. Translation: CASSRLGGADNEQFF.

The CDR3 sequence is CASRPLATTDTQYF. DNA for the CDR3: TGTGCCAGCAGACCACTAGCCACCACAGATACGCAGTATTTT. The chain has TRBV12-3 or TRBV12-4 and TRBJ2-3; possibly TRBD2 for D (6 bases). This CDR3 has 14 amino acids. Trimming pared 6 bases from V and 2 bases from J, leaving 12 bases between.